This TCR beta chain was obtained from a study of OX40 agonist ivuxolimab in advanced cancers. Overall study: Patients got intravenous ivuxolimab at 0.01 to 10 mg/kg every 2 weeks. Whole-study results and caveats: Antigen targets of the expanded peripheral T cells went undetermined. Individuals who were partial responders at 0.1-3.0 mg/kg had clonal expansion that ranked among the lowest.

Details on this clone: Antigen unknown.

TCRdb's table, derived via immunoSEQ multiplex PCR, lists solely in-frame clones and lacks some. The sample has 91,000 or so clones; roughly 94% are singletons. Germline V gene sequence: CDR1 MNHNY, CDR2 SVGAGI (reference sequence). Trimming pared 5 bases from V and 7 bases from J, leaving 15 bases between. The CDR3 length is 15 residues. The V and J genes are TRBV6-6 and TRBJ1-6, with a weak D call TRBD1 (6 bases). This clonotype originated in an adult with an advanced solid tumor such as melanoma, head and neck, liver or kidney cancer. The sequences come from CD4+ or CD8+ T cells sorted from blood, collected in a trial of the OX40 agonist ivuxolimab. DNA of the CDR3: TGTGCCAGCAGTGCGCAGGGGACTGTCAATTCACCCCTCCACTTT. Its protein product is CASSAQGTVNSPLHF.